This T cell receptor (beta chain) was identified in a study of glioma-infiltrating T cells after dendritic cell vaccination. The primer mix had 60 V beta and 13 J beta primers. Data came from immunoSEQ multiplex PCR; TCRdb stores just in-frame clones and leaves some out. The sample holds 25,000 to 35,000 clones; roughly 90% are singletons and the top ten take about 2%. Selection required adequate fresh-frozen tumor tissue plus more than two years' survival data. This receptor was taken from a human donor with glioblastoma. Material: blood, obtained before dendritic cell vaccination.

DNA for the CDR3: TGCGCCAGCAGCCAAGGGGGGACTAGCGGGGTAGAGACCCAGTACTTC. Translation: CASSQGGTSGVETQYF. The genes are TRBV4-1 and TRBJ2-5; TRBD2 matches 13 bases. V was pared by 1 base and J by 4 bases, with 3 bases of the junction left unmatched. CDR1 and CDR2 (germline): MGHRA, YSYEKL. CDR3 length: 16 residues.